These 17 T cell receptor beta chains were sequenced from one sample in a study of regulatory T cells in long-lasting Graves disease. Building the TCR beta libraries relied on iRepertoire HTBI primers, and CDR3 regions underwent Arm-PCR. MiXCR, applied by TCRdb to the multiplex PCR reads, yields one record per CDR3 protein. The table shows about 420,000 distinct CDR3 sequences, with roughly 15% occurring only once. The time point denotes: newly diagnosed GD, antithyroid drugs for less than 3 months. Isolated PBMC RNA provided the starting material for the TCR library. These data also formed part of another study, on T cells in Graves' hyperthyroidism and ophthalmopathy.

This specimen consisted of peripheral blood mononuclear cells (PBMCs), obtained at new diagnosis, from a patient treated with antithyroid drugs. The receptors shown here come from a woman under 30 with Graves disease.

This clonotype was observed a handful of times. A read error may be the cause here, since a much bigger clone is one base away. Because it lacks the conserved phenylalanine or tryptophan at the end, this CDR3 is likely a read error. The chain has TRBV2 and TRBJ1-1; TRBD1 might be the D (5 bases). The CDR3 loop spans 13 amino acids. Germline V lookup: CDR1 SNHLY, CDR2 FYNNEI. Trimming left V 7 bases short and J 2 bases short, with 11 bases between. The CDR3 DNA reads TGTGCCAGCACCTATGACAGAAACACTGAAGCTTTCCTT. Translated, it gives CASTYDRNTEAFL.

This clonotype showed up many times. This chain links TRBV7-8 with TRBJ2-5, with D perhaps matching TRBD2 (7 bases). CDR1 is SGHVS and CDR2 is FQNEAQ in the germline V gene. Deletions cut 8 bases from V and 2 bases from J, with 18 bases between. The CDR3 contains 15 residues. The CDR3 DNA reads TGTGCCAGCGTGACACAGGGACTAAAGCAAGAGACCCAGTACTTC. Its translation: CASVTQGLKQETQYF.

The V call is TRBV28, the J call TRBJ2-7, with 8 bases lining up with TRBD2. The CDR3 runs to 16 residues. With V trimmed by 1 base and J by 2 bases, 7 bases remained unmatched. Germline assignment: CDR1 MDHEN and CDR2 SYDVKM. The CDR3 region has the DNA TGTGCCAGCAGTTTATCGCAACCGGGAGGGCCCTACGAGCAGTACTTC. Amino acids: CASSLSQPGGPYEQYF.

This clonotype was counted a few times. The chain uses TRBV11-2 and TRBJ1-1, with D unresolved. The V and J ends lost 1 base and 5 bases respectively, with 14 bases between them. CDR3 length equals 15 residues. Germline-derived CDR1 and CDR2 are SGHAT and FQNNGV. DNA of the CDR3: TGTGCCAGCAGCTTAGGTTTTGCGGGTAGGACTGAAGCTTTCTTT. It yields the protein CASSLGFAGRTEAFF.

This chain joins TRBV28 and TRBJ1-2, with a weak D call TRBD1 (6 bases). The germline gives CDR1 MDHEN, CDR2 SYDVKM. Between the trimmed V and J ends, which lost 7 bases and 2 bases, there was a span of 26 bases. This CDR3 is built from 18 residues. The CDR3 sequence is CASTTRGGGRSPNYGYTF. Written as DNA, the CDR3 is TGTGCCAGCACCACCCGCGGAGGGGGGCGATCTCCCAACTATGGCTACACCTTC.

This rearrangement joins TRBV27 to TRBJ2-2; unclear D gene. This CDR3 contains 15 residues. The germline CDR1 and CDR2 sequences are MNHEY and SMNVEV (reference sequence). Trimming took 5 bases from V and 2 from J, leaving 12 bases between them. The CDR3, as DNA: TGTGCCAGCAGTCAGCTCCCCTATAACACCGGGGAGCTGTTTTTT. Translation: CASSQLPYNTGELFF.

The V call is TRBV30, the J call TRBJ1-2; TRBD1 aligns across 9 bases. Germline CDR1 and CDR2: GTSNPN and SVGIG (reference sequence). J gave up 6 bases and V 8 bases, and 13 bases lay outside the gene matches. The CDR3 has 14 residues. CDR3 in amino acids: CASSEQGAGNGYTF. CDR3 bases: TGTGCCAGTAGCGAACAGGGGGCGGGAAATGGCTACACCTTC.

This clonotype has ten or more counts. This chain connects TRBV6-4 to TRBJ2-7; 10 bases align to TRBD1. CDR1 and CDR2 (germline): MRHNA, SNTAGT. The ends lost 5 bases at V and 2 bases at J; junction bases unmatched: 6. The CDR3 is made up of 15 amino acids. The CDR3 is CASSKSGTGAYEQYF. The CDR3, as DNA: TGTGCCAGCAGTAAATCCGGGACAGGGGCCTACGAGCAGTACTTC.

There are many counts of this clonotype. The rearrangement links TRBV7-3 to TRBJ2-5, with D maybe TRBD2 (6 bases). With 5 bases removed from V and 3 bases from J, the gap between germline ends came to 19 bases. The CDR3 runs 16 residues. CDR1 is SGHTA, CDR2 FQGTGA, per germline. DNA for the CDR3: TGTGCCAGCAGCCCGGGGGTTGTGGCGGAGGAAGAGACCCAGTACTTC. It is translated as CASSPGVVAEEETQYF.

This clonotype was picked up a small number of times. Mismatch with germline at one junction end may stem from a read error. This chain uses TRBV28 with TRBJ2-3; D unresolved. CDR3 length: 16 residues. The V gene's germline CDR1 is MDHEN and CDR2 SYDVKM. This CDR3 reads CASTLSNPTGTDTQYF. CDR3 nucleotides: TGTGCCAGCACTTTATCGAACCCGACGGGCACAGATACGCAGTATTTT.

This clonotype was recorded at least ten times. The V and J genes are TRBV7-6 and TRBJ1-1; possibly TRBD1 for D (6 bases). From germline, CDR1 is SGHVS and CDR2 FNYEAQ. Trimming removed 4 bases from V and 5 bases from J, with 11 bases in between. This CDR3 has 13 amino acids. The CDR3 sequence: CASSSLRGTEAFF. The CDR3 nucleotides read TGTGCCAGCAGCTCCCTCAGGGGAACTGAAGCTTTCTTT.

The rearrangement uses TRBV9 and TRBJ2-3; D call uncertain. Trimming left V 0 bases short and J 3 bases short, with 8 bases between. The CDR3 length is 14 residues. CDR1 is SGDLS, CDR2 YYNGEE, per germline. The CDR3 spells CASSVGLVTDTQYF. Written as DNA, the CDR3 is TGTGCCAGCAGCGTAGGGCTAGTTACAGATACGCAGTATTTT. Based on the CDR3 plus reference TRBV9 and TRBJ2-3, the full variable domain is DSGVTQTPKHLITATGQRVTLRCSPRSGDLSVYWYQQSLDQGLQFLIQYYNGEERAKGNILERFSAQQFPDLHSELNLSSLELGDSALYFCASSVGLVTDTQYFGPGTRLTVL.

This clonotype was seen many times. The J gene is TRBJ2-7, the V gene TRBV30; TRBD2 aligns across 11 bases. Germline lookup yields CDR1 GTSNPN and CDR2 SVGIG (reference sequence). Trimming cost V 1 base and J 3 bases; bases outside gene matches: 8. The CDR3 consists of 16 residues. For the CDR3, the DNA is TGTGCCTGGAGTGGAGGACTAGCGGGTTATGACTACGAGCAGTACTTC. Protein sequence: CAWSGGLAGYDYEQYF.

The chain uses TRBV2 and TRBJ2-1; D is tentatively TRBD1 or TRBD2 (5 bases each). The CDR3 has 13 amino acids. Trimming cost V 9 bases and J 3 bases, with 12 bases left between them. Germline V lookup: CDR1 SNHLY, CDR2 FYNNEI. CDR3 sequence (DNA): TGTGCCAGACGGGACCGAGACTACAATGAGCAGTTCTTC. Its translation: CARRDRDYNEQFF.

This clonotype was counted at least ten times. The chain joins TRBV11-2 to TRBJ1-1, with D perhaps TRBD1 (5 bases). The CDR3 is 13 amino acids. Germline CDR1 SGHAT, CDR2 FQNNGV. Trimming took off 3 bases at V and 1 base at J, with 6 bases between the two ends. CDR3 amino acids: CASSFQGNTEAFF. The CDR3 coding sequence is TGTGCCAGCAGCTTTCAGGGGAACACTGAAGCTTTCTTT.

The rearrangement joins TRBV6-2 or TRBV6-3 to TRBJ2-3; D possibly corresponds to TRBD1 (5 bases). Trimming left V 2 bases short and J 2 bases short, with 14 bases between. Germline CDR1 and CDR2: MNHEY and SVGEGT. CDR3 size: 16 residues. The CDR3 DNA sequence: TGTGCCAGCAGTTACCCCCAAGGGGTTAACACAGATACGCAGTATTTT. Residues: CASSYPQGVNTDTQYF.

In this sample, this clonotype turned up many times. CDR3 DNA: TGTGCCAGCAGCGCACGGTTGAACACTGAAGCTTTCTTT. Translation gives CASSARLNTEAFF. The J gene is TRBJ1-1, the V gene TRBV5-6; D is unresolved. The germline CDR1 and CDR2 sequences are SGHDT and YYEEEE. Trimming stripped 4 bases from V and 0 bases from J, with 7 bases between. CDR3 length equals 13 residues.